The source of this TCR beta chain is a study of cytomegalovirus exposure and HLA in healthy donors. Study results and limitations: According to reports, the classifier identified cytomegalovirus status with high specificity and sensitivity. Over 15,000 TCR beta sequences were associated with HLA alleles at 0.05 false discovery rate in a later analysis. Being productive about 87% or about 30% of the time was typical of most TCR beta V segments in an earlier analysis. Altogether, 164 TCR beta chains were recorded as cytomegalovirus-associated.

In regard to this clone: Its antigen is still unknown.

The PCR contained 60 Vbeta and 13 Jbeta primers. Generated by immunoSEQ multiplex PCR, the TCRdb table keeps only in-frame clones and is missing some. Altogether fewer than 350,000 clones are present, roughly 90% being singletons, with the ten largest covering around 2.1%. V shed 11 bases and J 5 bases; nucleotides not matched to a gene: 4. The CDR3 is 13 residues long. Germline V gene data show CDR1 as SNHLY and CDR2 as FYNNEI. Sequencing was done on a sample of PBMCs. The chain uses TRBV2 and TRBJ1-6; 9 bases are shared with TRBD1. This TCR was recovered from a woman in her late teens or twenties in good health and CMV-seronegative. CDR3 amino acids: CAGWTGDNSPLHF. The CDR3 bases are TGTGCCGGCTGGACAGGGGATAATTCACCCCTCCACTTT.